This TCR beta chain was observed in a study of T-cell memory formation after mild COVID-19. Study information: Among the donors, TCR clusters were largely specific to each donor.

Germline values: CDR1 MNHEY, CDR2 SVGAGI. This CDR3 has 14 residues. Trimming took 5 bases from V and 4 from J; bases not matched to a gene: 6. This clonotype has at least ten counts. One entry per CDR3 protein results from TCRdb running MiXCR on the 5' RACE reads. Among 300,000 to 400,000 distinct CDR3 sequences, roughly an eighth were seen once, and the ten largest hold about 20%. This sequence originates from a man between 18 and 35 years old who had mild COVID-19 (a few samples of this study predate the infection). Cell type and time point are not known. Sequencing input: PBMCs or a T cell subset sorted from them (not recorded which). This sequence joins TRBV6-5 and TRBJ1-1; the match to TRBD1 covers 8 bases. The CDR3 region is CASSLGQGGTEAFF. CDR3 nucleotide sequence: TGTGCCAGCAGTCTCGGACAGGGAGGCACTGAAGCTTTCTTT.